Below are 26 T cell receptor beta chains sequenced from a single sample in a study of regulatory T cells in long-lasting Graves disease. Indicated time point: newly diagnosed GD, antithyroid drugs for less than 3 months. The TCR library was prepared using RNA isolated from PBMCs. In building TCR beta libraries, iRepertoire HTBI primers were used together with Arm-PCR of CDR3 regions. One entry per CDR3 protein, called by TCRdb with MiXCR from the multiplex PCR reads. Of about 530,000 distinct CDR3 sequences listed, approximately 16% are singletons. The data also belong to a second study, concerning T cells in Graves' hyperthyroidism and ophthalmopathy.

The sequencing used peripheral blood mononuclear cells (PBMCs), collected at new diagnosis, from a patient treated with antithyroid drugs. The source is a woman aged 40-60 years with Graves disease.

The CDR3 nucleotides are TGTGCCAGCAGGGCCGCGGGTGAAAAACTGTTTTTT. Translation: CASRAAGEKLFF. The genes are TRBV27 and TRBJ1-4; D unresolved. This CDR3 region has 12 residues. Germline lookup yields CDR1 MNHEY and CDR2 SMNVEV (reference sequence). V lost 6 bases and J lost 7, with 9 bases in between.

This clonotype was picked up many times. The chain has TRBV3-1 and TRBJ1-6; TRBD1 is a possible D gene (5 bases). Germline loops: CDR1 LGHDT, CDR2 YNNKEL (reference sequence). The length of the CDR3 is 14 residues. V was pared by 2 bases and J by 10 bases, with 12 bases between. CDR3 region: CASSQSGRVSPLHF. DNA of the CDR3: TGTGCCAGCAGCCAATCCGGCAGGGTCTCACCCCTCCACTTT.

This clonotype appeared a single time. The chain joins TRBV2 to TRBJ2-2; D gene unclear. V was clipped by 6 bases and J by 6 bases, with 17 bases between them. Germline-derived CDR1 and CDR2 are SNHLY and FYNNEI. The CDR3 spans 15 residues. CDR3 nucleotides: TGTGCCAGCAGCCGCACCAACCCGGTGGCCGGGGAGCTGTTTTTT. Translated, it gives CASSRTNPVAGELFF.

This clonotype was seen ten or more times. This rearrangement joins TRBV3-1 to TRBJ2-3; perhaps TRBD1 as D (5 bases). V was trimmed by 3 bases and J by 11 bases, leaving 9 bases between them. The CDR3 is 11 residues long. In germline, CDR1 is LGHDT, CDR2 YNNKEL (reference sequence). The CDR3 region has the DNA TGTGCCAGCAGCCAGCAGGGATGGCAGTATTTT. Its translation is CASSQQGWQYF.

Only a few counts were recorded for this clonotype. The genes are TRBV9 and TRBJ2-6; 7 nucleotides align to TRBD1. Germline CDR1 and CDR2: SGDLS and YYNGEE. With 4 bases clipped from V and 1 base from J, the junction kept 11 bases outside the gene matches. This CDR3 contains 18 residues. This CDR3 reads CASSTRQGNSSGANVLTF. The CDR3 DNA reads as TGTGCCAGCAGCACCAGACAGGGTAATTCGTCTGGGGCCAACGTCCTGACTTTC.

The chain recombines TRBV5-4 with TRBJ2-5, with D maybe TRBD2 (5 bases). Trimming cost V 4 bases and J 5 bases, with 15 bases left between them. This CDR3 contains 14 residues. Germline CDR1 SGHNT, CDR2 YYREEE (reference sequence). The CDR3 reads CASSPVLGVETQYF. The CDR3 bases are TGTGCCAGCAGCCCGGTGCTGGGAGTCGAGACCCAGTACTTC.

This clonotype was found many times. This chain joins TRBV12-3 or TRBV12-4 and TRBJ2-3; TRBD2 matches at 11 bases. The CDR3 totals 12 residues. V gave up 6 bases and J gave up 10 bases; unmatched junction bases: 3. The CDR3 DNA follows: TGTGCCAGCAGCCTGGGACTAGCGGCGCAGTATTTT. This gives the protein CASSLGLAAQYF.

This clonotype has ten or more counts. CDR3 protein: CASSLSGQRSYEQYF. The CDR3, as DNA: TGTGCCAGCAGTCTTTCGGGACAAAGATCCTACGAGCAGTACTTC. The chain has TRBV27 and TRBJ2-7; D is possibly TRBD1 (6 bases). Per germline, CDR1 MNHEY and CDR2 SMNVEV (reference sequence). CDR3 length equals 15 residues. V shed 5 bases and J shed 1 base, with 15 bases lying between them.

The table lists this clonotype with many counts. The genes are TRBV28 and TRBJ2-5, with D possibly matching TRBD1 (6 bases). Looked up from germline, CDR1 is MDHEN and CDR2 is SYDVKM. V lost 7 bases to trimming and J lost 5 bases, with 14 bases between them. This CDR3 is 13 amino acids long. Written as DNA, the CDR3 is TGTGCCAGCATAGAGGGGGTGGGGGAGACCCAGTACTTC. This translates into CASIEGVGETQYF.

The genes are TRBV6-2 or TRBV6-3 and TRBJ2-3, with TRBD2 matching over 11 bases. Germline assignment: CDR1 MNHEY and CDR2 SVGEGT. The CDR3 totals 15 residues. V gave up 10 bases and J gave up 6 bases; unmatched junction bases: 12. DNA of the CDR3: TGTGCCACCAGGACTAGCGGGTCCCTCGGGGATACGCAGTATTTT. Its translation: CATRTSGSLGDTQYF.

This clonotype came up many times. CDR3 bases: TGTGCCAGCAGCTTAGCGTGGGAACGAAATCAGCCCCAGCATTTT. Protein: CASSLAWERNQPQHF. This chain joins TRBV7-8 and TRBJ1-5; the D is unclear. There are 15 residues in the CDR3. V shed 0 bases and J shed 4 bases, with 10 bases lying between them. Per germline, CDR1 SGHVS and CDR2 FQNEAQ.

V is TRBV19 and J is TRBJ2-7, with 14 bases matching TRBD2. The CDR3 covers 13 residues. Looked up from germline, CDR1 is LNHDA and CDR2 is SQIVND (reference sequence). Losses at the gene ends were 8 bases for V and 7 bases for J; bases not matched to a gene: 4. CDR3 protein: CASSGTSGGEQYF. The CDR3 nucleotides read TGTGCCAGTTCCGGGACTAGCGGGGGAGAGCAGTACTTC.

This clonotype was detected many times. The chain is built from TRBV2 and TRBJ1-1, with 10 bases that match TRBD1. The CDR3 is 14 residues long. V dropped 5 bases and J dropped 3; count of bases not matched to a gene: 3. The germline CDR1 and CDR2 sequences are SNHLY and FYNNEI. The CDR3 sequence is CASSKGQGYTEAFF. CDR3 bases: TGTGCCAGCAGTAAGGGACAGGGGTACACTGAAGCTTTCTTT.

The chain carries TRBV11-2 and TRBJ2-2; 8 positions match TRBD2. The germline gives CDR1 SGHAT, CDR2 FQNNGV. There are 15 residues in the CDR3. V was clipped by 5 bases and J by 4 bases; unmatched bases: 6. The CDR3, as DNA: TGTGCCAGCAGCCTTCGGGGGGGCCGCACCGGGGAGCTGTTTTTT. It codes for CASSLRGGRTGELFF. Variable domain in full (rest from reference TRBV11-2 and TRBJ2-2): EAGVAQSPRYKIIEKRQSVAFWCNPISGHATLYWYQQILGQGPKLLIQFQNNGVVDDSQLPKDRFSAERLKGVDSTLKIQPAKLEDSAVYLCASSLRGGRTGELFFGEGSRLTVL.

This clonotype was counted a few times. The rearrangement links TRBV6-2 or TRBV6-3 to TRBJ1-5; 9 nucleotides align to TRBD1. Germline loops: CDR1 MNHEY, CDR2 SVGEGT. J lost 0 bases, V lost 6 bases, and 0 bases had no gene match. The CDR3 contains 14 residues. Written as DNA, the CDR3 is TGTGCCAGCAGGGGACAGGGTAGCAATCAGCCCCAGCATTTT. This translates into CASRGQGSNQPQHF.

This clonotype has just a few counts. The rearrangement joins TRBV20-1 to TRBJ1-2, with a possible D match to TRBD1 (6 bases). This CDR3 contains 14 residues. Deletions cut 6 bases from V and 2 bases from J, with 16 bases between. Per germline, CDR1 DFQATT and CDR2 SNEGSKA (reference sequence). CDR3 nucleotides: TGCAGTGCCATCCTGAGGGGGGTAAACTATGGCTACACCTTC. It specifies CSAILRGVNYGYTF.

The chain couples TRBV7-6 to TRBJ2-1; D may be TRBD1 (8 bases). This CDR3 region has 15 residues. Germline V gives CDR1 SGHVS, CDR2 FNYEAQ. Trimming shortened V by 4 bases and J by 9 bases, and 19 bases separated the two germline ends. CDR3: CASSSGQGGVGEQFF. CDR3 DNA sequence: TGTGCCAGCAGCTCCGGACAGGGAGGGGTGGGTGAGCAGTTCTTC.

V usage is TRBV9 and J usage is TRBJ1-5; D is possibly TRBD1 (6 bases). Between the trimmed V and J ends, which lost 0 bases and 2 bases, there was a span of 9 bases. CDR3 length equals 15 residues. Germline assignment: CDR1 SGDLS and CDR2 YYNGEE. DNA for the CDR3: TGTGCCAGCAGCGTAGGAGAGGGGGGCAATCAGCCCCAGCATTTT. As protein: CASSVGEGGNQPQHF.

CDR3 sequence (DNA): TGTGCCAGCAGTTACGGGGCTAGCGGGGGTTTCTACGAGCAGTACTTC. Its protein is CASSYGASGGFYEQYF. The rearrangement joins TRBV6-2 or TRBV6-3 to TRBJ2-7; 10 bases match TRBD2. CDR1 is MNHEY, CDR2 SVGEGT, per germline. CDR3 length: 16 amino acids. With 2 bases clipped from V and 3 bases from J, the junction kept 7 bases outside the gene matches.

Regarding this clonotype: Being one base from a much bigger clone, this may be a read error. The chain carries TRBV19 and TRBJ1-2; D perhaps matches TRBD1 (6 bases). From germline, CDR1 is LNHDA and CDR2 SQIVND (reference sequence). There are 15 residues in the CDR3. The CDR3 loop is CASLNPGQMDYGYAF. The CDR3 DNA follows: TGTGCCAGCCTCAACCCGGGACAAATGGACTATGGCTACGCCTTC. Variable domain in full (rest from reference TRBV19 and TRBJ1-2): DGGITQSPKYLFRKEGQNVTLSCEQNLNHDAMYWYRQDPGQGLRLIYYSQIVNDFQKGDIAEGYSVSREKKESFPLTVTSAQKNPTAFYLCASLNPGQMDYGYAFGSGTRLTVV.

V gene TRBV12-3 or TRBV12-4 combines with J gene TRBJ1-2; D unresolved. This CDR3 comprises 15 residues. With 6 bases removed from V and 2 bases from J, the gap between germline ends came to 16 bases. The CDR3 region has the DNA TGTGCCAGCAGCCGCAACGAACAGCTCAACTATGGCTACACCTTC. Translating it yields CASSRNEQLNYGYTF.

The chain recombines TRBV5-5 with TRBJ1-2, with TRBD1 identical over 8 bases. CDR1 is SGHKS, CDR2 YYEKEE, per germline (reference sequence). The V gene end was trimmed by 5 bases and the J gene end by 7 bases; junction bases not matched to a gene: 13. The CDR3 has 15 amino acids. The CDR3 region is CASRPSDRESRGYTF. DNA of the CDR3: TGTGCCAGCAGACCTTCGGACAGGGAGAGTCGTGGCTACACCTTC. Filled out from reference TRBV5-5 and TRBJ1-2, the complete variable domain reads DAGVTQSPTHLIKTRGQQVTLRCSPISGHKSVSWYQQVLGQGPQFIFQYYEKEERGRGNFPDRFSARQFPNYSSELNVNALLLGDSALYLCASRPSDRESRGYTFGSGTRLTVV.

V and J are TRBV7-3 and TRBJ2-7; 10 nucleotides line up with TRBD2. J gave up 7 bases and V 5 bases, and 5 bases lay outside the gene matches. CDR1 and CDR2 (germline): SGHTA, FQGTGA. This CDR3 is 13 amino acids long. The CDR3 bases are TGTGCCAGCAGCAATAGCGGGGGGTCAGAGCAGTACTTC. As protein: CASSNSGGSEQYF.

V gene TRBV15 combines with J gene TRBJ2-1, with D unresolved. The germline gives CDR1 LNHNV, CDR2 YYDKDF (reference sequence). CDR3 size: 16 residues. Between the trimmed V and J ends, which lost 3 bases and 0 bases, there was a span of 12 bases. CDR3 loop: CATSSVGRYSYNEQFF. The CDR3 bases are TGTGCCACCAGCAGCGTAGGACGGTACTCCTACAATGAGCAGTTCTTC.

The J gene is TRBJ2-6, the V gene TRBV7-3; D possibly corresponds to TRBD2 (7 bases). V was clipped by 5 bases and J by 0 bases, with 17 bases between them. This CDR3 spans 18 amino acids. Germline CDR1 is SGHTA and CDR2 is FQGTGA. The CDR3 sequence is CASSVTGGGNSGANVLTF. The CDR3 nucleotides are TGTGCCAGCAGCGTGACTGGCGGGGGCAACTCTGGGGCCAACGTCCTGACTTTC. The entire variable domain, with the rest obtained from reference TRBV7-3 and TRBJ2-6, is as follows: GAGVSQTPSNKVTEKGKYVELRCDPISGHTALYWYRQSLGQGPEFLIYFQGTGAADDSGLPNDRFFAVRPEGSVSTLKIQRTERGDSAVYLCASSVTGGGNSGANVLTFGAGSRLTVL.

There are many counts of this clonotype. The CDR3 reads CSAVGGAGQETQYF. In DNA, the CDR3 is TGCAGTGCTGTCGGGGGGGCAGGGCAAGAGACCCAGTACTTC. The chain links TRBV20-1 to TRBJ2-5; 8 nucleotides line up with TRBD2. The CDR3 is 14 amino acids. CDR1 and CDR2 from the germline V gene are DFQATT and SNEGSKA (reference sequence). Unmatched junction bases numbered 7, after V lost 5 bases and J lost 2 bases.